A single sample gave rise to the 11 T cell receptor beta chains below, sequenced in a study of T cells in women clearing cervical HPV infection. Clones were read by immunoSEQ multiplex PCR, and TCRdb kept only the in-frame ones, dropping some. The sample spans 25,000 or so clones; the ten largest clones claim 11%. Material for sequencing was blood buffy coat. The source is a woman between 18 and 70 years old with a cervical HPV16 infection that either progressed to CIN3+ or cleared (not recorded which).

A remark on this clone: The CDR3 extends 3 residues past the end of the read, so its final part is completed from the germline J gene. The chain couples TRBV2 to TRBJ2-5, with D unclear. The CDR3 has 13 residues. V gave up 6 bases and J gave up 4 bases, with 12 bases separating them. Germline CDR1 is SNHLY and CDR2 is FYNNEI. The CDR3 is CASSPHLVETQYF. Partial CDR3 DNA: TGTGCCAGCAGCCCCCACTTAGTAGAGACC. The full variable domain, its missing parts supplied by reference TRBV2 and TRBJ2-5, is EPEVTQTPSHQVTQMGQEVILRCVPISNHLYFYWYRQILGQKVEFLVSFYNNEISEKSEIFDDQFSVERPDGSNFTLKIRSTKLEDSAMYFCASSPHLVETQYFGPGTRLLVL.

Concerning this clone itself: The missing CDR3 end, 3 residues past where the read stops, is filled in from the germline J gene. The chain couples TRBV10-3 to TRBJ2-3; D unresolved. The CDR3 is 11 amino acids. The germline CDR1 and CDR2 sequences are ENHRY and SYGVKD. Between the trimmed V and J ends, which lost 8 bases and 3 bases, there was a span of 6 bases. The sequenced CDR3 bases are TGTGCCATCGCGTCGACAGATACG. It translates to CAIASTDT. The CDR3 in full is CAIASTDTQYF.

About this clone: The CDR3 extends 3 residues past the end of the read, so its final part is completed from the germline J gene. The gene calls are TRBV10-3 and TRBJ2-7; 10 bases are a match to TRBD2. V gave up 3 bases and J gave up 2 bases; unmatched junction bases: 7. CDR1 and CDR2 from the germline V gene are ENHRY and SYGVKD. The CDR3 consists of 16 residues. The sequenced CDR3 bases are TGTGCCATCAGTGATGGGCTAGCGGGGGCAACCTACGAG. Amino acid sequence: CAISDGLAGATYE. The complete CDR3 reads CAISDGLAGATYEQYF.

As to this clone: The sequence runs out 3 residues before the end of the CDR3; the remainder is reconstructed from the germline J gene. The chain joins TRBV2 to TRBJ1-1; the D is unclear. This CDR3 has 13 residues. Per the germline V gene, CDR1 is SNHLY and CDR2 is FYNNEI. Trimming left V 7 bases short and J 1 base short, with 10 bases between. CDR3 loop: CASTRVQNTEAFF. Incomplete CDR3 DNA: TGTGCCAGCACGCGGGTTCAGAACACTGAA. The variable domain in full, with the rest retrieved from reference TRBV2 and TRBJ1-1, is EPEVTQTPSHQVTQMGQEVILRCVPISNHLYFYWYRQILGQKVEFLVSFYNNEISEKSEIFDDQFSVERPDGSNFTLKIRSTKLEDSAMYFCASTRVQNTEAFFGQGTRLTVV.

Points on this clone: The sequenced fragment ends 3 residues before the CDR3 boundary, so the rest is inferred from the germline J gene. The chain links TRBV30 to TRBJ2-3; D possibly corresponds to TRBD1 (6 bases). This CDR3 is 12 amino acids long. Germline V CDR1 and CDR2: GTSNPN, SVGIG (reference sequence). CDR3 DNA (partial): TGTGCCTGCACACAGGGCGGAGAGACG. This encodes CACTQGGET. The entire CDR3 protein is CACTQGGETQYF.

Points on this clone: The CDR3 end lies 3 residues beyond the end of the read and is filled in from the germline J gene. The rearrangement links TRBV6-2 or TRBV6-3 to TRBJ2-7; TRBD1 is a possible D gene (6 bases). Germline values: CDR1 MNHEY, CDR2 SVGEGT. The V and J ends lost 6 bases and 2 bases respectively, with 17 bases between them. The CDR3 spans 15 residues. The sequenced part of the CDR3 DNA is TGTGCCAGCAGCCGACCCACAGGGCCCCCCTACGAG. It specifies CASSRPTGPPYE. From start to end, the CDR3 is CASSRPTGPPYEQYF.

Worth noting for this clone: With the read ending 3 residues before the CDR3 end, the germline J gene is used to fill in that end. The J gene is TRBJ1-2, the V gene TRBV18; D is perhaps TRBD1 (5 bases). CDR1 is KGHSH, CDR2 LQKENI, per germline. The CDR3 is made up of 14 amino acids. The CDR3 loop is CASSLFQGSDDYTF. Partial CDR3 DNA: TGTGCCAGCTCACTGTTCCAGGGTTCGGACGAC. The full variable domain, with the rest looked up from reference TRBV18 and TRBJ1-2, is NAGVMQNPRHLVRRRGQEARLRCSPMKGHSHVYWYRQLPEEGLKFMVYLQKENIIDESGMPKERFSAEFPKEGPSILRIQQVVRGDSAAYFCASSLFQGSDDYTFGSGTRLTVV.

The CDR3 loop reads CASSYGTNAGELFF. CDR3 DNA, as far as it was read: TGTGCCAGCAGCTACGGGACAAACGCCGGGGAG. J is TRBJ2-2 and V is TRBV7-3; TRBD1 is a possible D gene (6 bases). The observed sequence ends 3 residues before the CDR3 terminus, with the missing tail filled in from the germline J gene. V was pared by 4 bases and J by 6 bases, with 12 bases between. The CDR3 consists of 14 residues. CDR1 SGHTA and CDR2 FQGTGA come from the germline V gene.

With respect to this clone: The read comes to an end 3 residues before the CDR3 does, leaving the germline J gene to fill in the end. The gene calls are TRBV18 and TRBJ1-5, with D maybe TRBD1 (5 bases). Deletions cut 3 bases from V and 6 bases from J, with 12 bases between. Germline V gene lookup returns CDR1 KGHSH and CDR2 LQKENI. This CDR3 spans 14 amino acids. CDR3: CASSPPPGGQPQHF. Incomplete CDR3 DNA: TGTGCCAGCTCACCCCCGCCGGGGGGTCAGCCC. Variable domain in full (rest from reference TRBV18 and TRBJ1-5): NAGVMQNPRHLVRRRGQEARLRCSPMKGHSHVYWYRQLPEEGLKFMVYLQKENIIDESGMPKERFSAEFPKEGPSILRIQQVVRGDSAAYFCASSPPPGGQPQHFGDGTRLSIL.

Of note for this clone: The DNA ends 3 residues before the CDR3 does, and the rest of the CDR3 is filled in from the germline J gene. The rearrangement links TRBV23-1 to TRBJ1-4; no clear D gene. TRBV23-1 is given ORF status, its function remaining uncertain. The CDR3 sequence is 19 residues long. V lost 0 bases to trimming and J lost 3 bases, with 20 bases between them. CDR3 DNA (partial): TGCGCCAGCAGTCAATCGAGGGCAGGTCAAAGGCTGGCTAATGAAAAA. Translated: CASSQSRAGQRLANEK. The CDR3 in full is CASSQSRAGQRLANEKLFF.

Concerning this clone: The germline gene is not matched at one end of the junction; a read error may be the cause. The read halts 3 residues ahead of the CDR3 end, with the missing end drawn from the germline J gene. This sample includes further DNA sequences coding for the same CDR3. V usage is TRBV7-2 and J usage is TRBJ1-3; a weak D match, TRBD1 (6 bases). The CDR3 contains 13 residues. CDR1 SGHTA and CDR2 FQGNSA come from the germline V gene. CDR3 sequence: CASSLAQGNTIYF. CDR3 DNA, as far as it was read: TGTGCCAGCAGCTTAGCGCAGGGGAACACA. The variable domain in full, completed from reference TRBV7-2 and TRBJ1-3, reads GAGVSQSPSNKVTEKGKDVELRCDPISGHTALYWYRQSLGQGLEFLIYFQGNSAPDKSGLPSDRFSAERTGGSVSTLTIQRTQQEDSAVYLCASSLAQGNTIYFGEGSWLTVV.